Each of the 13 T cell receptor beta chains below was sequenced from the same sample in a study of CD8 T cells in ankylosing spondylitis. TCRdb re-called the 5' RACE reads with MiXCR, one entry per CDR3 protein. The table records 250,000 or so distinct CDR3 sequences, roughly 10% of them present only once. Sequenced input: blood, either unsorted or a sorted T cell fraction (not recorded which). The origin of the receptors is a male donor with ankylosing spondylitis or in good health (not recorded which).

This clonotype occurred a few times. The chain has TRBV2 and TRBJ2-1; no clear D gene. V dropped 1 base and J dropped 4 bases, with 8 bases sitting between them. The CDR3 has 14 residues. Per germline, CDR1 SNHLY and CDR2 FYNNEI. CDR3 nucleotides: TGTGCCAGCAGTGAAGGGGTCCAATACAATGAGCAGTTCTTC. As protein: CASSEGVQYNEQFF.

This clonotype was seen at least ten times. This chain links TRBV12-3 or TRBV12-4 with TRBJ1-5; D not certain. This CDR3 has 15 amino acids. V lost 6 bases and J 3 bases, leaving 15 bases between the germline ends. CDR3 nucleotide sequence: TGTGCCAGCAGCCGAAGATCAGAGGCCAATCAGCCCCAGCATTTT. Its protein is CASSRRSEANQPQHF.

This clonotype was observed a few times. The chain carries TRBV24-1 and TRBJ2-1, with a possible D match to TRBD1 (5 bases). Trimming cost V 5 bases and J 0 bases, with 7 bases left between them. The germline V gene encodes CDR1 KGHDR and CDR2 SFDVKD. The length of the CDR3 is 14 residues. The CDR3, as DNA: TGTGCCACCAGTGCGCAGGGCTCCTACAATGAGCAGTTCTTC. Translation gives CATSAQGSYNEQFF.

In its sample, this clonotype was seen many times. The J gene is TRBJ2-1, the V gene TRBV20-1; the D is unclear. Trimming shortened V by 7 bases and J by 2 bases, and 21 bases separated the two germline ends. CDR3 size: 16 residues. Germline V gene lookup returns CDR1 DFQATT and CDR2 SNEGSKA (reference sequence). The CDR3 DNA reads TGCAGTGACCGATTGATAGGACGAGAGACCTACAATGAGCAGTTCTTC. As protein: CSDRLIGRETYNEQFF.

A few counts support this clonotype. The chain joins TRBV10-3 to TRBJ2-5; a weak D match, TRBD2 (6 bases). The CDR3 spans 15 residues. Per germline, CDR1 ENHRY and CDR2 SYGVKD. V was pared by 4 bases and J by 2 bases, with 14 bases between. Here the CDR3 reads CAISAGGVGQETQYF. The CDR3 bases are TGTGCCATCAGTGCCGGAGGGGTTGGACAAGAGACCCAGTACTTC.

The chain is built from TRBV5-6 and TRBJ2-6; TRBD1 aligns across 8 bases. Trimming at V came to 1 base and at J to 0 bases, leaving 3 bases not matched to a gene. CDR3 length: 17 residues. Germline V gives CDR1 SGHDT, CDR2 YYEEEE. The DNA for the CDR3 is TGTGCCAGCAGCTTGCCGGACAGGGTCTCTGGGGCCAACGTCCTGACTTTC. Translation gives CASSLPDRVSGANVLTF. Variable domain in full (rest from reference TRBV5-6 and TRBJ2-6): DAGVTQSPTHLIKTRGQQVTLRCSPKSGHDTVSWYQQALGQGPQFIFQYYEEEERQRGNFPDRFSGHQFPNYSSELNVNALLLGDSALYLCASSLPDRVSGANVLTFGAGSRLTVL.

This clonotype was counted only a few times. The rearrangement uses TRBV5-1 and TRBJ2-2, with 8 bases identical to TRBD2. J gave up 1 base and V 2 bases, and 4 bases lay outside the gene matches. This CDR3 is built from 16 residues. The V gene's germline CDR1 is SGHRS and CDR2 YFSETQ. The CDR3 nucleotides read TGCGCCAGCAGCTTTCTTACTAGCGGGAACACCGGGGAGCTGTTTTTT. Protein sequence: CASSFLTSGNTGELFF.

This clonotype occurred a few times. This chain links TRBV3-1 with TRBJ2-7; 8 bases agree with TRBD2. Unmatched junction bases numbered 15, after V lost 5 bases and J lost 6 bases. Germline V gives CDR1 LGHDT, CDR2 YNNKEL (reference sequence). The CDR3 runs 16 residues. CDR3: CASSSPFEREISEQYF. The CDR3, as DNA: TGTGCCAGCAGCTCCCCCTTTGAGCGGGAGATCAGCGAGCAGTACTTC.

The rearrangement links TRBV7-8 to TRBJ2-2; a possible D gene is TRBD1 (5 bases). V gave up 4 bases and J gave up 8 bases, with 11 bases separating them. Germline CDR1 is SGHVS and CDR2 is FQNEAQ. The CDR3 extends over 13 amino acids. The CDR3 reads CASSSQGLGELFF. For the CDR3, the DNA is TGTGCCAGCAGCTCCCAGGGTCTGGGGGAGCTGTTTTTT. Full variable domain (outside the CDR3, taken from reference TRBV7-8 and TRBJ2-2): GAGVSQSPRYKVAKRGQDVALRCDPISGHVSLFWYQQALGQGPEFLTYFQNEAQLDKSGLPSDRFFAERPEGSVSTLKIQRTQQEDSAVYLCASSSQGLGELFFGEGSRLTVL.

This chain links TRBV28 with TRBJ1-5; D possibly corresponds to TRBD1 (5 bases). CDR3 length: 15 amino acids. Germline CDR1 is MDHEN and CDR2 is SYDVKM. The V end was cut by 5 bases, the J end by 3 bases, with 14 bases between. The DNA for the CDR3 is TGTGCCAGCAGTCCCCAGGGTCTAGACAATCAGCCCCAGCATTTT. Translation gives CASSPQGLDNQPQHF.

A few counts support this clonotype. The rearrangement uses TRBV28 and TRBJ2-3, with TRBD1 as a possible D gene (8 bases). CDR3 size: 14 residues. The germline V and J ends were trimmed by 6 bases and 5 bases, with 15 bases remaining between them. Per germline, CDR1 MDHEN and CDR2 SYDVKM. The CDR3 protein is CASSITGGGDTQYF. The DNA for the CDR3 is TGTGCCAGCAGCATTACAGGGGGGGGAGATACGCAGTATTTT.

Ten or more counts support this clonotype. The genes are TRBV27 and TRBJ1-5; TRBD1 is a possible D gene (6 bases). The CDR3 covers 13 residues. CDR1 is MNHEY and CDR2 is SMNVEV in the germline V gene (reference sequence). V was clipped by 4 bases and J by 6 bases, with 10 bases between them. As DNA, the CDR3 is TGTGCCAGCAGTTCAAGGGGGGGTCAGCCCCAGCATTTT. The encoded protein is CASSSRGGQPQHF.

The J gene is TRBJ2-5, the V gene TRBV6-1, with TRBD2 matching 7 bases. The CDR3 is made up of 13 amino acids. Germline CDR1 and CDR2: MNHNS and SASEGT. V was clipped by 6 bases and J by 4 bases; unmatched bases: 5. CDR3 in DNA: TGTGCCAGCAGGTCGGGGGGTGTAGAGACCCAGTACTTC. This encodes CASRSGGVETQYF.